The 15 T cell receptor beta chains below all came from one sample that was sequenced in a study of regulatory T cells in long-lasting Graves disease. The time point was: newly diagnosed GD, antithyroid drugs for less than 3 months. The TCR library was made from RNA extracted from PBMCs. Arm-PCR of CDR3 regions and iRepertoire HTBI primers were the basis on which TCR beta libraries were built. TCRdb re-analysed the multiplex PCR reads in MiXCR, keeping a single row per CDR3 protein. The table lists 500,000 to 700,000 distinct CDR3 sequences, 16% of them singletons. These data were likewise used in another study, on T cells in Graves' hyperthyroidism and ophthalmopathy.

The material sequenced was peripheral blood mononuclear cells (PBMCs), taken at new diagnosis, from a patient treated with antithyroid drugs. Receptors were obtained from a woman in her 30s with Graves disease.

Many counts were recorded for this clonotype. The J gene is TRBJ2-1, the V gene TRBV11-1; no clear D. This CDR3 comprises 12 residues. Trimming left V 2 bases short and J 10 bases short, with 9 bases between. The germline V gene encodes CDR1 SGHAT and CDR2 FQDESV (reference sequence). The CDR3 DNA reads TGTGCCAGCAGCTTAAGGGCAAGGGAGCAGTTCTTC. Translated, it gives CASSLRAREQFF.

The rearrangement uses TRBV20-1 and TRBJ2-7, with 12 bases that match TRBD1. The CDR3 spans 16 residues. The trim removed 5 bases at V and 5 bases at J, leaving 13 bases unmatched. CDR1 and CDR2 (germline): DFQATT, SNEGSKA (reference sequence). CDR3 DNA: TGCAGTGCTGGACGGGACAGGGGGCGTGGAATCCACGAGCAGTACTTC. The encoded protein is CSAGRDRGRGIHEQYF.

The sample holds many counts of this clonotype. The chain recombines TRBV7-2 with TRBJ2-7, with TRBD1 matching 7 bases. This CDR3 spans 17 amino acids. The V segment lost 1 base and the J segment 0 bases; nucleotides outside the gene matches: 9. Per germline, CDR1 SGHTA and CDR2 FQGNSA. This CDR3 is CASSLGLTGYSSYEQYF. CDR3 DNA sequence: TGTGCCAGCAGCTTAGGCCTGACAGGGTACAGCTCCTACGAGCAGTACTTC.

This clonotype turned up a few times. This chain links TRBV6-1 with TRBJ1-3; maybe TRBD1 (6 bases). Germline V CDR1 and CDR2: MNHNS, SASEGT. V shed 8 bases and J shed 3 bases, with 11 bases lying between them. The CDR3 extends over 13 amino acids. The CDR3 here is CASQGNNGNTIYF. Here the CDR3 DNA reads TGTGCCAGCCAGGGGAATAATGGAAACACCATATATTTT.

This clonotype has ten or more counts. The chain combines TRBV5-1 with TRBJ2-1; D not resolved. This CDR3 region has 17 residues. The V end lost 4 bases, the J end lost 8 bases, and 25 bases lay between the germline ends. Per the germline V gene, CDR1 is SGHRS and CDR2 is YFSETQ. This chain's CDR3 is CASSPTLVDPLSHEQFF. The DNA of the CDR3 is TGCGCCAGCAGCCCCACCTTGGTAGACCCACTATCGCATGAGCAGTTCTTC.

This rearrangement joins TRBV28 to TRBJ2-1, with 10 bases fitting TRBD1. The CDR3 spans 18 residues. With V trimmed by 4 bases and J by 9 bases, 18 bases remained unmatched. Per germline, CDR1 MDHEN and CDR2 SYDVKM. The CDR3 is CASSSAGGTGASIREQFF. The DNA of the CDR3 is TGTGCCAGCAGTTCTGCGGGCGGGACAGGGGCTTCGATTCGTGAGCAGTTCTTC.

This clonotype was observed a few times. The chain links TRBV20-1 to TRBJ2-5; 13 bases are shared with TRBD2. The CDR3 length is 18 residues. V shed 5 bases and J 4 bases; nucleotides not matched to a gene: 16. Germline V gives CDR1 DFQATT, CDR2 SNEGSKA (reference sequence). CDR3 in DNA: TGCAGTGCTCTTGGACTAGCGGGAGAGAGGGGGCGAGGAGAGACCCAGTACTTC. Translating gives CSALGLAGERGRGETQYF.

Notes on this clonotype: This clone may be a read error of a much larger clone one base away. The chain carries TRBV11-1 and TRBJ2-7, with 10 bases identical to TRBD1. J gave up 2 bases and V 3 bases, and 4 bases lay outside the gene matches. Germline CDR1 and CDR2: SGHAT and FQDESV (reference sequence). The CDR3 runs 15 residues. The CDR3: CASSLGQGLTYEQYF. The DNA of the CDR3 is TGTGCCAGCAGCTTGGGACAGGGGCTAACCTACGAGCAGTACTTC. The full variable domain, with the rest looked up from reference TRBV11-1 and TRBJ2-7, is EAEVAQSPRYKITEKSQAVAFWCDPISGHATLYWYRQILGQGPELLVQFQDESVVDDSQLPKDRFSAERLKGVDSTLKIQPAELGDSAMYLCASSLGQGLTYEQYFGPGTRLTVT.

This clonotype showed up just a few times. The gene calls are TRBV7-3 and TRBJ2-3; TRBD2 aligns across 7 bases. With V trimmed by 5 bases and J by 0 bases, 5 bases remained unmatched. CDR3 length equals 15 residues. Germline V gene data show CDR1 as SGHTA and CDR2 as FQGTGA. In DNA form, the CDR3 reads TGTGCCAGCAGCCCTAGCGGCAAAAGCACAGATACGCAGTATTTT. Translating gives CASSPSGKSTDTQYF.

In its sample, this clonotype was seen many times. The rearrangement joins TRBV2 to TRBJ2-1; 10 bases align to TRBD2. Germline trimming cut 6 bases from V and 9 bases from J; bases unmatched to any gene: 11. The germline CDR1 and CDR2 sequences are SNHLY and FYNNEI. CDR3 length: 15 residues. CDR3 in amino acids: CASSSTSGISVEQFF. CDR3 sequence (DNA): TGTGCCAGCAGCAGTACTAGCGGGATATCGGTTGAGCAGTTCTTC.

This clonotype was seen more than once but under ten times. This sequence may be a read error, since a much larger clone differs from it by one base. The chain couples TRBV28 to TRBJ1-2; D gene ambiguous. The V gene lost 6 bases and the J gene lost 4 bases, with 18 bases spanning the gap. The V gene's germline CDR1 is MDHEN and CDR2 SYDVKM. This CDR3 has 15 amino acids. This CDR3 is CASRPDEYLIYGYTF. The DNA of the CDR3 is TGTGCCAGCAGACCCGACGAATACCTGATCTATGGCTACACCTTC.

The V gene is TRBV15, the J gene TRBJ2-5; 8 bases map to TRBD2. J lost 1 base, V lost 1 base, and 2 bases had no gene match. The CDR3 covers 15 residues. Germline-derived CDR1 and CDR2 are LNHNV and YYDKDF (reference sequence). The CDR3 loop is CATSRGTSLQETQYF. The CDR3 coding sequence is TGTGCCACCAGCAGAGGGACTAGCCTCCAAGAGACCCAGTACTTC.

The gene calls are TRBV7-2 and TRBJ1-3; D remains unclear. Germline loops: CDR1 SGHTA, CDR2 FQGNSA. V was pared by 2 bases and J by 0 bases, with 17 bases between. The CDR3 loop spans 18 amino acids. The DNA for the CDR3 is TGTGCCAGCAGCTTATACCTGGAAAGCAAGAGCTCTGGAAACACCATATATTTT. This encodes CASSLYLESKSSGNTIYF.

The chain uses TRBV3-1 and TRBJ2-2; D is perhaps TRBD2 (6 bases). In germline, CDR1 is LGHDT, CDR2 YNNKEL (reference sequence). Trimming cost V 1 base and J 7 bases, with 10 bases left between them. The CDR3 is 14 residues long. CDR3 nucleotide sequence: TGTGCCAGCAGCCAAGCGGGAGTCGGCGGGGAGCTGTTTTTT. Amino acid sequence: CASSQAGVGGELFF.

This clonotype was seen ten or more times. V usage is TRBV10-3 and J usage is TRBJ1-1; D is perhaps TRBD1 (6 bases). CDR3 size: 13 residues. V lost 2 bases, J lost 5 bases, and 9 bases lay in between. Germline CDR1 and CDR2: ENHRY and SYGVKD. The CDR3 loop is CAISEPQGTEAFF. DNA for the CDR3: TGTGCCATCAGTGAGCCCCAGGGGACTGAAGCTTTCTTT.